This T cell receptor beta chain is drawn from a study of blood T cell repertoires in COVID-19. Study-wide background: COVID-19 samples, acute and convalescent, were from the United States, Italy and Spain.

Everyone who took part was roughly 18 to 89 years old, and they came from 24 US areas. The method was immunoSEQ multiplex PCR; TCRdb's version includes in-frame clones alone and lacks a portion of them. The table lists fewer than 300,000 clones, around 85% of them singletons. The sample taken for sequencing was PBMCs or T cells enriched from blood (not recorded which). The TCR sequence derives from a woman aged 50 to 60 who had recovered from COVID-19.

The CDR3 nucleotides are TGCGCCAGCAGCAGGCAGGGGGAGGTGAAGTCCTACGAGCAGTACTTC. Amino acid sequence: CASSRQGEVKSYEQYF. The rearrangement links TRBV5-1 to TRBJ2-7, with D possibly TRBD1 on 7 matching bases. Germline lookup yields CDR1 SGHRS and CDR2 YFSETQ. CDR3 length equals 16 residues. Trimming cost V 4 bases and J 1 base, with 18 bases left between them.